This is a list of T cell receptor beta chains from one sample in a study of blood T cell repertoires in COVID-19. Libraries were prepared by immunoSEQ multiplex PCR; TCRdb keeps only in-frame clonotypes and omits some of them. This sample has roughly 150,000 clones, with 87% found just once. Source material: PBMCs or T cells enriched from blood (not recorded which). The receptors derive from a woman aged 40-49 years who had been exposed to COVID-19. The CDR3 runs from the conserved cysteine through the conserved F or W. Fields, in order: J gene, V gene, clone size, D gene, CDR3 protein, CDR3 DNA. D genes are given only for firm matches. Size values are once, few and many counts, or a class for expanded clones, and some rows have none.

j_call: TRBJ2-1; v_call: TRBV5-8; clone_size: -; d_call: -; cdr3_aa: CASRVLTDNEQFF; cdr3_nt: TGTGCCAGCAGAGTTTTGACAGACAATGAGCAGTTCTTC
j_call: TRBJ2-3; v_call: TRBV18; clone_size: -; d_call: -; cdr3_aa: CASSPGGFTDTQYF; cdr3_nt: TGTGCCAGCTCACCCGGAGGATTCACAGATACGCAGTATTTT
j_call: TRBJ2-2; v_call: TRBV5-6; clone_size: once; d_call: -; cdr3_aa: CASSGDFTGELFF; cdr3_nt: TGTGCCAGCAGCGGGGACTTCACCGGGGAGCTGTTTTTT
j_call: TRBJ1-6; v_call: TRBV6-5; clone_size: -; d_call: TRBD1; cdr3_aa: CASRIGTVNSPLHF; cdr3_nt: TGTGCCAGCAGGATTGGGACAGTGAATTCACCCCTCCACTTT
j_call: TRBJ2-3; v_call: TRBV4-2; clone_size: -; d_call: -; cdr3_aa: CASSPEAGDTQYF; cdr3_nt: TGTGCCAGCAGCCCAGAGGCGGGAGATACGCAGTATTTT
j_call: TRBJ1-1; v_call: TRBV19; clone_size: -; d_call: -; cdr3_aa: CASSITATNKRAFF; cdr3_nt: TGTGCCAGTAGTATCACCGCCACGAACAAGCGGGCTTTCTTT
j_call: TRBJ2-3; v_call: TRBV19; clone_size: -; d_call: TRBD1; cdr3_aa: CASSIGGQGGLDTQYF; cdr3_nt: TGTGCCAGTAGTATAGGGGGACAGGGTGGTTTAGATACGCAGTATTTT
j_call: TRBJ2-2; v_call: TRBV12-5; clone_size: -; d_call: TRBD1; cdr3_aa: CASGLRQGQAGELFF; cdr3_nt: TGTGCTAGTGGTTTGAGACAGGGGCAGGCCGGGGAGCTGTTTTTT
j_call: TRBJ2-5; v_call: TRBV5-1; clone_size: -; d_call: -; cdr3_aa: CASSLSGDRETQYF; cdr3_nt: TGCGCCAGCAGCTTATCAGGGGATAGAGAGACCCAGTACTTC
j_call: TRBJ1-1; v_call: TRBV9; clone_size: -; d_call: -; cdr3_aa: CASSVAQGPEAFF; cdr3_nt: TGTGCCAGCAGCGTAGCTCAGGGCCCTGAAGCTTTCTTT
j_call: TRBJ1-2; v_call: TRBV28; clone_size: once; d_call: -; cdr3_aa: CASSRGATGNGYTF; cdr3_nt: TGTGCCAGCAGTAGGGGCGCGACAGGAAATGGCTACACCTTC
j_call: TRBJ1-6; v_call: TRBV7-6; clone_size: -; d_call: -; cdr3_aa: CASSSRDSPLHF; cdr3_nt: TGTGCCAGCAGCTCCAGGGATTCACCCCTCCACTTT
j_call: TRBJ1-1; v_call: TRBV9; clone_size: once; d_call: TRBD1; cdr3_aa: CASSVDWGQSGEAFF; cdr3_nt: TGTGCCAGCAGCGTAGACTGGGGACAGTCCGGCGAAGCTTTCTTT
j_call: TRBJ1-2; v_call: TRBV7-9; clone_size: -; d_call: -; cdr3_aa: CASSLAGGYTF; cdr3_nt: TGTGCCAGCAGCTTGGCGGGTGGCTACACCTTC
j_call: TRBJ2-1; v_call: TRBV3-1/TRBV3-2; clone_size: -; d_call: TRBD1; cdr3_aa: CASSQGDRGLFNEQFF; cdr3_nt: TGTGCCAGCAGCCAAGGGGACAGGGGATTATTCAATGAGCAGTTCTTC
j_call: TRBJ2-7; v_call: TRBV5-4; clone_size: -; d_call: -; cdr3_aa: CASSAGTAYEQYF; cdr3_nt: TGTGCCAGCAGCGCGGGGACAGCCTACGAGCAGTACTTC
j_call: TRBJ2-1; v_call: TRBV5-1; clone_size: -; d_call: TRBD2; cdr3_aa: CASKEGPSGTGGEQFF; cdr3_nt: TGCGCCAGCAAGGAAGGACCTAGCGGAACGGGTGGTGAGCAGTTCTTC
j_call: TRBJ1-6; v_call: TRBV27; clone_size: -; d_call: -; cdr3_aa: CASSFGGFNSPLHF; cdr3_nt: TGTGCCAGCAGTTTTGGAGGCTTTAATTCACCCCTCCACTTT
j_call: TRBJ2-7; v_call: TRBV4-1; clone_size: -; d_call: -; cdr3_aa: CASSQNEGAYEQYF; cdr3_nt: TGCGCCAGCAGCCAAAATGAGGGAGCTTACGAGCAGTACTTC
j_call: TRBJ2-7; v_call: TRBV19; clone_size: few; d_call: TRBD1; cdr3_aa: CASSITGQGSGEQYF; cdr3_nt: TGTGCCAGTAGTATAACAGGACAGGGGTCAGGCGAGCAGTACTTC
j_call: TRBJ2-1; v_call: TRBV7-8; clone_size: -; d_call: -; cdr3_aa: CASSQTGEQFF; cdr3_nt: TGTGCCAGCAGCCAGACAGGAGAGCAGTTCTTC
j_call: TRBJ2-3; v_call: TRBV7-8; clone_size: -; d_call: -; cdr3_aa: CASSTRLGDTQYF; cdr3_nt: TGTGCCAGCAGCACCCGACTTGGAGATACGCAGTATTTT
j_call: TRBJ2-7; v_call: TRBV24-1; clone_size: -; d_call: -; cdr3_aa: CATSDPRGYEQYF; cdr3_nt: TGTGCCACCAGTGATCCCAGAGGCTACGAGCAGTACTTC
j_call: TRBJ1-1; v_call: TRBV7-9; clone_size: -; d_call: -; cdr3_aa: CASSFRYTEAFF; cdr3_nt: TGTGCCAGCAGCTTCAGGTACACTGAAGCTTTCTTT
j_call: TRBJ2-1; v_call: TRBV29-1; clone_size: -; d_call: TRBD1; cdr3_aa: CSVGQADNEQFF; cdr3_nt: TGCAGCGTCGGACAGGCCGACAATGAGCAGTTCTTC
j_call: TRBJ1-5; v_call: TRBV19; clone_size: -; d_call: TRBD1; cdr3_aa: CASSTGQWNSNQPQHF; cdr3_nt: TGTGCCAGTAGCACGGGACAGTGGAATAGCAATCAGCCCCAGCATTTT
j_call: TRBJ1-4; v_call: TRBV6-5; clone_size: few; d_call: -; cdr3_aa: CAFITGGGGEKLFF; cdr3_nt: TGTGCCTTTATTACAGGTGGGGGAGGTGAAAAACTGTTTTTT
j_call: TRBJ2-5; v_call: TRBV5-4; clone_size: -; d_call: TRBD2; cdr3_aa: CASSAGLAGGSGETQYF; cdr3_nt: TGTGCCAGCAGCGCTGGACTAGCGGGAGGTTCTGGAGAGACCCAGTACTTC
j_call: TRBJ1-1; v_call: TRBV2; clone_size: -; d_call: -; cdr3_aa: CASSPSGGGTEAFF; cdr3_nt: TGTGCCAGCAGTCCATCCGGGGGAGGTACTGAAGCTTTCTTT
j_call: TRBJ2-3; v_call: TRBV10-3; clone_size: -; d_call: TRBD2; cdr3_aa: CATRGGPDGTDTQYF; cdr3_nt: TGTGCCACCCGGGGAGGGCCCGATGGCACAGATACGCAGTATTTT
j_call: TRBJ2-1; v_call: TRBV4-3; clone_size: -; d_call: TRBD1; cdr3_aa: CASSQDSTGVDEQFF; cdr3_nt: TGCGCCAGCAGCCAAGATAGCACAGGGGTCGATGAGCAGTTCTTC
j_call: TRBJ1-3; v_call: TRBV25-1; clone_size: -; d_call: -; cdr3_aa: CASSERPGPRDDTIYF; cdr3_nt: TGTGCCAGCAGTGAACGCCCGGGGCCGCGGGACGACACCATATATTTT
j_call: TRBJ1-6; v_call: TRBV6-2/TRBV6-3; clone_size: -; d_call: -; cdr3_aa: CASSFRTGNNSPLHF; cdr3_nt: TGTGCCAGCAGTTTCCGGACTGGGAATAATTCACCCCTCCACTTT
j_call: TRBJ2-3; v_call: TRBV7-2; clone_size: -; d_call: TRBD2; cdr3_aa: CASSPSGGRFRDTQYF; cdr3_nt: TGTGCCAGCAGTCCTAGCGGGGGGAGATTCAGAGATACGCAGTATTTT
j_call: TRBJ2-1; v_call: TRBV15; clone_size: -; d_call: TRBD1; cdr3_aa: CATSTRDRDGNEQFF; cdr3_nt: TGTGCCACCAGCACTCGGGACAGGGATGGCAATGAGCAGTTCTTC
j_call: TRBJ1-1; v_call: TRBV9; clone_size: -; d_call: -; cdr3_aa: CASSGGHLMNTEAFF; cdr3_nt: TGTGCCAGCAGCGGGGGACACCTCATGAACACTGAAGCTTTCTTT
j_call: TRBJ1-5; v_call: TRBV2; clone_size: -; d_call: -; cdr3_aa: CASRNRQTNQPQHF; cdr3_nt: TGTGCCAGCAGGAATCGACAGACCAATCAGCCCCAGCATTTT
j_call: TRBJ2-1; v_call: TRBV14; clone_size: -; d_call: -; cdr3_aa: CASSPPGVGLEQFF; cdr3_nt: TGTGCCAGCAGCCCACCGGGGGTAGGACTTGAGCAGTTCTTC
j_call: TRBJ1-2; v_call: TRBV19; clone_size: -; d_call: -; cdr3_aa: CASSIDTQGKYGYTF; cdr3_nt: TGTGCCAGTAGTATAGATACACAGGGAAAGTATGGCTACACCTTC
j_call: TRBJ1-4; v_call: TRBV7-2; clone_size: -; d_call: TRBD1; cdr3_aa: CASSERTGYNEKLFF; cdr3_nt: TGTGCCAGCAGCGAAAGGACAGGGTATAATGAAAAACTGTTTTTT
j_call: TRBJ1-6; v_call: TRBV7-9; clone_size: -; d_call: -; cdr3_aa: CASSLAFGPNSPLHF; cdr3_nt: TGTGCCAGCAGCTTAGCTTTTGGGCCAAATTCACCCCTCCACTTT
j_call: TRBJ2-2; v_call: TRBV10-2; clone_size: -; d_call: -; cdr3_aa: CASSEGRGGTGELFF; cdr3_nt: TGCGCCAGCAGTGAGGGGCGGGGAGGCACCGGGGAGCTGTTTTTT